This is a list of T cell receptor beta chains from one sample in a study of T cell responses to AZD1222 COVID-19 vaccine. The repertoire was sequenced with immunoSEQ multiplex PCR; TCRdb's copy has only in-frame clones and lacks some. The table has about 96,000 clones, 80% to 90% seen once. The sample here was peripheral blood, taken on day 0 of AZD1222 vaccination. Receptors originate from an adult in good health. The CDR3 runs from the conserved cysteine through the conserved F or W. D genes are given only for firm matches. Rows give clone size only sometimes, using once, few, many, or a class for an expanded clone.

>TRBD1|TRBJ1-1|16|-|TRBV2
TGTGCCAGCAGTGGACTGACAGGGGGGTTGAACACTGAAGCTTTCTTT
CASSGLTGGLNTEAFF
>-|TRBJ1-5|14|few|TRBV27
TGTGCCAGCAGTTTAAGGCAGGGCAATCAGCCCCAGCATTTT
CASSLRQGNQPQHF
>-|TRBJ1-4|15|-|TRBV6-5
TGTGCCAGCAGTTACAGAACCGCAACTAATGAAAAACTGTTTTTT
CASSYRTATNEKLFF
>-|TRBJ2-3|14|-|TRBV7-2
TGTGCCAGCAGCTTAGGGACTAGCACAGATACGCAGTATTTT
CASSLGTSTDTQYF
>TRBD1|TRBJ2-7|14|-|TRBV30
TGTGCCTGGAGTCCCGGGACAGTCTCCTACGAGCAGTACTTC
CAWSPGTVSYEQYF
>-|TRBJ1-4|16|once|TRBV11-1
TGTGCCAGCAGCTCTATCGGGGCGGGCGCTAATGAAAAACTGTTTTTT
CASSSIGAGANEKLFF
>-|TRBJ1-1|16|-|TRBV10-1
TGCGCCAGCAGTGAAGCGGGACCCCCGGGGAACACTGAAGCTTTCTTT
CASSEAGPPGNTEAFF
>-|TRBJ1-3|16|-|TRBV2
TGTGCCAGCTCCTACACCGGGACATCCAACGAAAACACCATATATTTT
CASSYTGTSNENTIYF
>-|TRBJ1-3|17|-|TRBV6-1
TGTGCCAGCAGTGAATCGGTGGGCGGAAACTCTGGAAACACCATATATTTT
CASSESVGGNSGNTIYF
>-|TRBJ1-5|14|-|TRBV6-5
TGTGCCAGTTTCCCACAGGGAGGCAATCAGCCCCAGCATTTT
CASFPQGGNQPQHF
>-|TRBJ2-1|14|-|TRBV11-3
TGTGCCAGCAGTCAAGGCACGGCATACAATGAGCAGTTCTTC
CASSQGTAYNEQFF
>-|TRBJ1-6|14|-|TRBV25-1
TGTGCCAGCAGTGTAGGGGCGTCGAATTCACCCCTCCACTTT
CASSVGASNSPLHF
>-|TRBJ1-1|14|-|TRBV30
TGTGCCTGGGGGACACCTCAAGGGAGGACTGAAGCTTTCTTT
CAWGTPQGRTEAFF
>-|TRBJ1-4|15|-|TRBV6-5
TGTGCCAGCAGGGTGACAGGATTCGGTAAAGAAAAACTGTTTTTT
CASRVTGFGKEKLFF
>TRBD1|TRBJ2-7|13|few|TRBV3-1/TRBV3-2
TGTGCCAGCAGCCAAGATCAGGGGGCGCGGCAGTACTTC
CASSQDQGARQYF
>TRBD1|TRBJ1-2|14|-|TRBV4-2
TGTGCCAGCAGCCAAGGGACAGGGTACTATGGCTACACCTTC
CASSQGTGYYGYTF
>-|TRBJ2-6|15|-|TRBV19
TGTGCCACTTCGACTCTCTCCTCTGGGGCCAACGTCCTGACTTTC
CATSTLSSGANVLTF
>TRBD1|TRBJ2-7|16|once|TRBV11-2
TGTGCCAGCAGCTTAGCCCACGACAGGGTTTCCTACGAGCAGTACTTC
CASSLAHDRVSYEQYF
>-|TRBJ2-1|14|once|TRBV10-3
TGTGCCATCACCCGAGAGGGAGTCGACAATGAGCAGTTCTTC
CAITREGVDNEQFF
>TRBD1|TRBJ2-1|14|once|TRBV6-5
TGTGCCACCTCCGGGACAGGGAAATACAATGAGCAGTTCTTC
CATSGTGKYNEQFF
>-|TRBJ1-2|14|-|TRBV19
TGTGCCAGTAGTAGTGGGGGGCAGAACTATGGCTACACCTTC
CASSSGGQNYGYTF
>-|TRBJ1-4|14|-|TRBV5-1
TGCGCCAGCAGCTTGTTGGGGATGAAGGAAAAACTGTTTTTT
CASSLLGMKEKLFF
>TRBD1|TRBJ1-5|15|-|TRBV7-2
TGTGCCAGCAGCTATGCACAGGGGCGCAATCAGCCCCAGCATTTT
CASSYAQGRNQPQHF
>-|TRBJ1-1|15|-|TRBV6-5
TGTGCCAGCAGTTACAGGGGGACGGGGAACACTGAAGCTTTCTTT
CASSYRGTGNTEAFF
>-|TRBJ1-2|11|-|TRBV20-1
TGCAGTGCCAAGACGTTCTATGGCTACACCTTC
CSAKTFYGYTF
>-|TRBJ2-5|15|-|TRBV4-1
TGCGCCAGCAGCCTCCAATTAGGAAGGGAAGAGACCCAGTACTTC
CASSLQLGREETQYF
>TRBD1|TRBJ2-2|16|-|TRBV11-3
TGTGCCAGCAGCTTAGGGACAGGGGGACGGACCGGGGAGCTGTTTTTT
CASSLGTGGRTGELFF
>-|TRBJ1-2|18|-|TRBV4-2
TGTGCCAGCAGCCAAGAGGCGAATCGGGACGTAGGGATCGCTGGCTACACCTTC
CASSQEANRDVGIAGYTF
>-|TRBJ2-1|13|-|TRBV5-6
TGTGCCAGCAGCTACTATCGGGCCGGGGAGCAGTTCTTC
CASSYYRAGEQFF
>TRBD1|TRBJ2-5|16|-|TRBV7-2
TGTGCCAGCAGCTCAAGTCCCGGGACAGGGGGTGGAACCCAGTACTTC
CASSSSPGTGGGTQYF
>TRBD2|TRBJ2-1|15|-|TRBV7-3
TGTGCCAGCAGCTTACTAGCGGGGGGGCCCGATGAGCAGTTCTTC
CASSLLAGGPDEQFF
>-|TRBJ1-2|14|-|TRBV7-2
TGTGCCAGCAGCTTTGGCCCCACTAACTATGGCTACACCTTC
CASSFGPTNYGYTF
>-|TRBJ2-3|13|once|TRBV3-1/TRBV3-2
TGTGCCAGCAGCCAAGAACTCGGCTATACGCAGTATTTT
CASSQELGYTQYF
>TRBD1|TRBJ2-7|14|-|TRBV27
TGTGCCAGCAGTTATTTGGGACAGGGACTCGAGCAGTACTTC
CASSYLGQGLEQYF
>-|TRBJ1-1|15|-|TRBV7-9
TGTGCCAGCAGTAGGAGCAAAACTAAGAACACTGAAGCTTTCTTT
CASSRSKTKNTEAFF
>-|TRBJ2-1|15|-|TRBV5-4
TGTGCCAGCAGCTTGTCCCCTCGAGAGGCCAATGAGCAGTTCTTC
CASSLSPREANEQFF
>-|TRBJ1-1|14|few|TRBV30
TGTGCCTGGAGTGTACGGGGTTTACTTACTGAAGCTTTCTTT
CAWSVRGLLTEAFF
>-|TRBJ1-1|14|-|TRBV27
TGTGCCAGCAGTTTGGGCGGATCCTTTCATGAAGCTTTCTTT
CASSLGGSFHEAFF
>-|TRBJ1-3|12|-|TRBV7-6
TGTGCCAGCAGCTTCCCTGGAAACACCATATATTTT
CASSFPGNTIYF
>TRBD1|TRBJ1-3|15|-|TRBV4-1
TGCGCCAGCAGCCAAGACAGGGGGACTGGAAACACCATATATTTT
CASSQDRGTGNTIYF
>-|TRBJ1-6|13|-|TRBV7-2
TGTGCCAGCAGCATACAGGGTAATTCACCCCTCCACTTT
CASSIQGNSPLHF
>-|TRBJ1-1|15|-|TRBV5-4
TGTGCCAGCAGCTCCCGGACGGATGGGAACACTGAAGCTTTCTTT
CASSSRTDGNTEAFF
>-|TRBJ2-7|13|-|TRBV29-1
TGCAGCGTTCTACCCCCAGGGTCCTACGAGCAGTACTTC
CSVLPPGSYEQYF
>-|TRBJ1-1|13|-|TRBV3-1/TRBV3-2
TGTGCCAGCAGCCCTCGAACGGGGGGGGAAGCTTTCTTT
CASSPRTGGEAFF
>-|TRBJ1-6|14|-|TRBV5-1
TGCGCCAGCAGCCCCGGGGACACCAATTCACCCCTCCACTTT
CASSPGDTNSPLHF
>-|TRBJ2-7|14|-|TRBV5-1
TGCGCCAGCAGCTTGGGTCGGACCTCCTACGAGCAGTACTTC
CASSLGRTSYEQYF
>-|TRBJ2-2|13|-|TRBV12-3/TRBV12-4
TGTGCCAGCAGTTTATTTCTTGACGGGGAGCTGTTTTTT
CASSLFLDGELFF
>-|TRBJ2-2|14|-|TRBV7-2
TGTGCCAGCAGCTTTAGTTACACGTCCGGGGAGCTGTTTTTT
CASSFSYTSGELFF
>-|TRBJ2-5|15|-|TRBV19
TGTGCCAGTAGTCCGGGTAGTTTCATTGGAGAGACCCAGTACTTC
CASSPGSFIGETQYF